These 15 T cell receptor beta chains were all obtained from the same sample, sequenced in a study of blood T cells in healthy people across ages. A second about 6 to 12 cycle PCR used barcoded and J-beta primers. TCRdb re-called the 5' RACE reads through MiXCR, storing one row per CDR3 protein. The data contain roughly 680,000 distinct CDR3 sequences, over 40% of them singletons. Sequencing was performed on blood. The receptor source for this set is a woman of 80 years or more in good health.

Details on this clonotype: One base away lies a much larger clone, so this may be a sequencing read error. This chain joins TRBV3-1 and TRBJ2-5, with 8 bases lining up with TRBD2. This CDR3 is 16 amino acids long. Germline lookup yields CDR1 LGHDT and CDR2 YNNKEL (reference sequence). V was clipped by 4 bases and J by 11 bases; unmatched bases: 18. CDR3 sequence: CASSLLGGANSNEQYF. The CDR3 DNA is TGTGCCAGCAGCCTGCTCGGGGGGGCAAATTCTAATGAGCAGTACTTC.

The chain uses TRBV4-3 and TRBJ2-4, with D unresolved. Germline CDR1 reads LGHNA; CDR2 reads YSLEER. This CDR3 region has 16 residues. Trimming removed 1 base at V and 0 bases at J, with 10 bases between. CDR3 nucleotide sequence: TGCGCCAGCAGCCAAGGGAGTTCGCTAGCCAAAAACATTCAGTACTTC. Residues: CASSQGSSLAKNIQYF.

The genes are TRBV12-3 or TRBV12-4 and TRBJ2-2, with TRBD2 as a possible D gene (5 bases). The CDR3 has 13 amino acids. V dropped 2 bases and J dropped 6 bases, with 7 bases sitting between them. This CDR3 reads CASSLRTSGELFF. The CDR3 DNA is TGTGCCAGCAGTTTAAGGACTTCCGGGGAGCTGTTTTTT.

This clonotype occurred many times. This sequence joins TRBV4-2 and TRBJ2-3; TRBD1 agrees at 8 bases. The CDR3 consists of 15 residues. J was trimmed by 4 bases and V by 2 bases; bases with no gene match: 5. Germline values: CDR1 LGHNA, CDR2 YNFKEQ. The DNA of the CDR3 is TGTGCCAGCAGCCAAACAGGACAGGGACCAGATACGCAGTATTTT. It is translated as CASSQTGQGPDTQYF.

The gene calls are TRBV7-2 and TRBJ1-1; 7 nucleotides line up with TRBD1. Germline loops: CDR1 SGHTA, CDR2 FQGNSA. Unmatched junction bases numbered 10, after V lost 4 bases and J lost 8 bases. The CDR3 is 14 residues long. In DNA form, the CDR3 reads TGTGCCAGCAGCTCAGGACTACAGGGGTTGGAAGCTTTCTTT. It encodes CASSSGLQGLEAFF.

This rearrangement joins TRBV27 to TRBJ1-2, with D possibly being TRBD1 (5 bases). Germline loops: CDR1 MNHEY, CDR2 SMNVEV (reference sequence). CDR3 length equals 17 residues. The V gene lost 4 bases and the J gene lost 8 bases, with 26 bases spanning the gap. CDR3 region: CASSSRNYLGAYGGYTF. For the CDR3, the DNA is TGTGCCAGCAGTTCTAGGAACTACCTCGGGGCGTACGGGGGCTACACCTTC.

In DNA form, the CDR3 reads TGTGCCAGCAGTTTATCCCTAGCAGAGACCCAGTACTTC. The encoded protein is CASSLSLAETQYF. V is TRBV12-3 or TRBV12-4 and J is TRBJ2-7; TRBD2 might be the D (5 bases). The better agreement between TRBJ2-5 and the DNA end casts doubt on the J call. The CDR3 spans 13 residues.

This clonotype was seen a single time. V and J are TRBV7-6 and TRBJ2-5; D is tentatively TRBD1 or TRBD2 (6 bases each). Germline-derived CDR1 and CDR2 are SGHVS and FNYEAQ. The CDR3 has 16 amino acids. V gave up 1 base and J gave up 2 bases, with 14 bases separating them. Written as DNA, the CDR3 is TGTGCCAGCAGCTTAGGGGGGGCGCCCCCACAAGAGACCCAGTACTTC. Residues: CASSLGGAPPQETQYF.

This clonotype was observed at least ten times. This chain links TRBV29-1 with TRBJ2-5; no reliable D call. Trimming stripped 7 bases from V and 5 bases from J, with 11 bases between. There are 11 residues in the CDR3. CDR1 and CDR2 (germline): SQVTM, ANQGSEA. The CDR3 loop is CSAKTGETQYF. The CDR3 nucleotides are TGCAGCGCAAAGACCGGGGAGACCCAGTACTTC.

This clonotype was found many times. The chain is built from TRBV12-3 or TRBV12-4 and TRBJ2-1; 7 nucleotides line up with TRBD2. The V segment lost 8 bases and the J segment 2 bases; nucleotides outside the gene matches: 9. The CDR3 covers 15 residues. DNA for the CDR3: TGTGCCAGCCGACCTCGTGGGAGGGCCTACAATGAGCAGTTCTTC. Translation gives CASRPRGRAYNEQFF.

This clonotype was observed a few times. V gene TRBV7-2 combines with J gene TRBJ1-2, with D uncertain. The V end lost 5 bases, the J end lost 13 bases, and 14 bases lay between the germline ends. The CDR3 runs 11 residues. Germline CDR1 reads SGHTA; CDR2 reads FQGNSA. CDR3 residues: CASSEGCSRTF. CDR3 DNA: TGTGCCAGCAGCGAGGGTTGTAGTCGCACCTTC.

The chain recombines TRBV29-1 with TRBJ2-7; the match to TRBD2 covers 14 bases. This CDR3 has 14 residues. V trimming: 6 bases; J trimming: 6 bases; junction bases outside the gene matches: 7. CDR1 and CDR2 (germline): SQVTM, ANQGSEA. CDR3: CSVGLAGGLVEQYF. The CDR3 DNA sequence: TGCAGCGTCGGACTAGCGGGAGGACTAGTCGAGCAGTACTTC.

This chain joins TRBV7-9 and TRBJ2-4, with unresolved D. Germline V CDR1 and CDR2: SEHNR, FQNEAQ (reference sequence). This CDR3 contains 15 residues. The ends were cut back, 5 bases at V and 7 bases at J, with 18 bases in the middle. The DNA of the CDR3 is TGTGCCAGCAGCACCCGTTCCCCAACCCCCAACATTCAGTACTTC. This codes for CASSTRSPTPNIQYF.

This clonotype was detected ten times or more. The rearrangement uses TRBV7-3 and TRBJ2-3; 9 nucleotides agree with TRBD2. The J segment lost 4 bases and the V segment lost 3 bases, leaving 11 bases of the junction unmatched. Germline CDR1 SGHTA, CDR2 FQGTGA. This CDR3 comprises 17 residues. The DNA for the CDR3 is TGTGCCAGCAGCTTGCGACGACGCGGGAGGGCCGCAGATACGCAGTATTTT. Its translation: CASSLRRRGRAADTQYF.

V is TRBV7-9 and J is TRBJ2-1, with D perhaps given as TRBD1 or TRBD2 (5 bases each). This CDR3 contains 15 residues. The germline V and J ends were trimmed by 4 bases and 8 bases, with 18 bases remaining between them. CDR1 and CDR2 (germline): SEHNR, FQNEAQ (reference sequence). CDR3 sequence reads: CASSSPLLVGDEQFF. The CDR3 nucleotides are TGTGCCAGCAGCTCCCCCCTACTAGTGGGGGATGAGCAGTTCTTC.